This T cell receptor beta chain appears in the sequencing data of a study of blood T cell repertoires in COVID-19. Overall study: The analysed material was cDNA or gDNA that came from T cells, B-cell-depleted T cells, or PBMCs.

The CDR3 contains 15 residues. The germline V and J ends were trimmed by 0 bases and 5 bases, with 11 bases remaining between them. Germline lookup yields CDR1 MNHEY and CDR2 SVGAGI. Authors' data handling: Estimation of nucleated cell counts relied on the amplification of reference gene primers. Sequencing used immunoSEQ multiplex PCR; TCRdb keeps in-frame clones, though not all of them. V and J calls and clone size are as listed in that table; D and trimming were resolved from the DNA. The sample shows approximately 270,000 clones, about 80% of them seen only once. The source is a man older than 75 with acute or convalescent COVID-19. What was sequenced was peripheral blood. The rearrangement uses TRBV6-5 and TRBJ2-1, with D uncertain. CDR3: CASSYSPIIDNEQFF. CDR3 nucleotides: TGTGCCAGCAGTTACTCCCCTATTATAGACAATGAGCAGTTCTTC.